This T cell receptor (beta chain) was sequenced for a study of CD8 T cells in ankylosing spondylitis. TCRdb used MiXCR to reprocess the 5' RACE reads, holding one entry per CDR3 protein. The sample lists 250,000 or so distinct CDR3 sequences, under 20% seen once, with around 33% in the top ten. This clonotype showed up just a few times. CDR3 length equals 15 residues. J gave up 7 bases and V 7 bases, and 11 bases lay outside the gene matches. The germline CDR1 and CDR2 sequences are SEHNR and FQNEAQ (reference sequence). V usage is TRBV7-9 and J usage is TRBJ2-1; 9 nucleotides match TRBD2. The clonotype was recovered from a male donor with ankylosing spondylitis or in good health (not recorded which). The specimen sequenced was blood, either unsorted or a sorted T cell fraction (not recorded which). The chain's CDR3 is CASTKGASGINEQFF. Written as DNA, the CDR3 is TGTGCCAGCACCAAAGGGGCTAGCGGGATAAATGAGCAGTTCTTC.